The clone carrying this T cell receptor (beta chain) was seen just once. The sample holds other DNA sequences that translate to the same CDR3. Naive CD8 cells, CD45RO-negative and positively selected for CCR7, excluded terminally differentiated effector memory CD45RA+ cells. From germline, CDR1 is MGHRA and CDR2 YSYEKL. V lost 1 base and J 6 bases, leaving 12 bases between the germline ends. CDR3 length: 14 amino acids. Sequencing used immunoSEQ multiplex PCR; TCRdb keeps in-frame clones, though not all of them. The data contain around 560,000 clones, around 96% of them singletons. This sample stems from a study of shared clonotypes between healthy human individuals.

The specimen was naive CD8+ T cells sorted from blood. This chain uses TRBV4-1 with TRBJ1-1, with TRBD1 as a possible D gene (5 bases). The source is a woman between 25 and 40 years old in good health. CDR3 sequence: CASSQVGQGAEAFF. CDR3 nucleotides: TGCGCCAGCAGCCAAGTCGGGCAGGGAGCTGAAGCTTTCTTT.